The clone carrying this T cell receptor (beta chain) was detected ten times or more. Its antigen is not known. The sample comes from a study of T cells in Graves' hyperthyroidism and ophthalmopathy. Amplified regions were TCR beta CDR3 sequences from RNA transcripts. Carried out on the TCR CDR3, a first-round RT-PCR used the HTBI primer set. Via MiXCR, TCRdb re-called the multiplex PCR reads, giving one row per CDR3 protein. The sample includes some 580,000 distinct CDR3 sequences, roughly 15% of them seen just once. Regarding the study as a whole: Most thyroid clonotypes expanded above 0.001 appeared in blood too.

Reasons for excluding patients were uncontrolled infection, other autoimmune disease, pregnancy or lactation. The length of the CDR3 is 15 residues. V shed 5 bases, J shed 4 bases, and the junction held 10 bases outside the gene matches. Germline values: CDR1 MNHNS, CDR2 SASEGT. The clonotype was recovered from a woman aged 40 to 50 with Graves' ophthalmopathy. Sequenced: blood. The chain joins TRBV6-1 to TRBJ1-1, with 7 positions matching TRBD1. This CDR3 is CASSPWDSKGTEAFF. The CDR3 nucleotides read TGTGCCAGCAGTCCATGGGACAGTAAGGGCACTGAAGCTTTCTTT.